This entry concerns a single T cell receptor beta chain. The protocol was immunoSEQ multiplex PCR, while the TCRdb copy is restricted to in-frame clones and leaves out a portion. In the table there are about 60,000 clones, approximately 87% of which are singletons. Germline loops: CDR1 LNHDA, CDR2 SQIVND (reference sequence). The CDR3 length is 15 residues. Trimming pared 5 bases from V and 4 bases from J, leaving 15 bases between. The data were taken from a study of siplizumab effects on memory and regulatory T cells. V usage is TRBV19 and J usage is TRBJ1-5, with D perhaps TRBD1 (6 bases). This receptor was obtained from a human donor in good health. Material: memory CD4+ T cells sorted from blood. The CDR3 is CASSSAGETNQPQHF. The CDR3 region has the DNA TGTGCCAGTAGTTCCGCAGGGGAGACAAATCAGCCCCAGCATTTT.